This T cell receptor (beta chain) was retrieved from a study of regulatory T cells in long-lasting Graves disease. Findings and limits, study-wide: Persistent-disease Graves' patients showed less TCR diversity than new cases.

Arm-PCR of CDR3 regions and iRepertoire HTBI primers were used to build TCR beta libraries. TCRdb fed the multiplex PCR reads into MiXCR, producing one record per CDR3 protein. Altogether 300,000 or so distinct CDR3 sequences are present, around 19% being singletons, with the ten largest covering 29%. The CDR3 runs to 17 residues. Germline V CDR1 and CDR2: SGHAT, FQDESV (reference sequence). The V gene end was trimmed by 7 bases and the J gene end by 4 bases; junction bases not matched to a gene: 12. Described time point: persistent/refractory GD, antithyroid drugs over 5 years with positive TRAb. TCR sequences were obtained from RNA taken from PBMCs. Diagnosis followed American Thyroid Association guidelines for Graves' disease. This clonotype was seen repeatedly, ten times or more. Its antigen is currently unknown.

The receptor comes from a female donor with Graves disease. The chain couples TRBV11-1 to TRBJ2-7; TRBD2 matches at 14 bases. This material consisted of peripheral blood mononuclear cells (PBMCs), taken when the disease was refractory, from a patient treated with antithyroid drugs. CDR3 in amino acids: CASTPGLAGEGPYEQYF. CDR3 DNA sequence: TGTGCCAGCACACCGGGACTAGCGGGAGAGGGTCCATACGAGCAGTACTTC.